These T cell receptor beta chains were read from a single sample in a study of cytomegalovirus exposure and HLA in healthy donors. Using immunoSEQ multiplex PCR, the repertoire was profiled, and TCRdb retains in-frame clones only, with some absent. Of 110,000 to 150,000 clones in the sample, about three quarters were seen once. Sample: PBMCs. These receptors originate from a male donor in good health and CMV-seronegative. Both conserved end residues are part of each CDR3. The D gene is left open where the match is weak.

v_gene: TRBV10-3
d_gene: TRBD1
j_gene: TRBJ1-2
CDR3aa: CAISESRDRGPANYGYTF

v_gene: TRBV5-1
d_gene: TRBD1
j_gene: TRBJ1-3
CDR3aa: CASNGQGSSGNTIYF

v_gene: TRBV7-3
d_gene: TRBD2
j_gene: TRBJ2-1
CDR3aa: CASSLGGLSLGNEQFF

v_gene: TRBV6-4
d_gene: TRBD1
j_gene: TRBJ2-2
CDR3aa: CASSELGQGATGELFF

v_gene: TRBV28
d_gene: NA
j_gene: TRBJ1-2
CDR3aa: CASSLLLKGQGSGYTF

v_gene: TRBV12-5
d_gene: NA
j_gene: TRBJ2-5
CDR3aa: CASGVRQVPIETQYF

v_gene: TRBV10-3
d_gene: NA
j_gene: TRBJ2-7
CDR3aa: CAISEIGGVRSYEQYF

v_gene: TRBV11-3
d_gene: TRBD1
j_gene: TRBJ2-5
CDR3aa: CASSLAGQQETQYF

v_gene: TRBV10-3
d_gene: TRBD1
j_gene: TRBJ2-5
CDR3aa: CAISESDRGETQYF

v_gene: TRBV7-2
d_gene: NA
j_gene: TRBJ2-1
CDR3aa: CASSLQGGSNEQFF

v_gene: TRBV7-9
d_gene: TRBD1
j_gene: TRBJ2-1
CDR3aa: CASSVRDRVMNEQFF

v_gene: TRBV2
d_gene: NA
j_gene: TRBJ2-1
CDR3aa: CASKSEMGYNEQFF

v_gene: TRBV9
d_gene: TRBD1
j_gene: TRBJ2-5
CDR3aa: CASSTGVETQYF

v_gene: TRBV6-5
d_gene: TRBD1
j_gene: TRBJ1-5
CDR3aa: CASSTDRDDQPQHF

v_gene: TRBV10-3
d_gene: NA
j_gene: TRBJ1-1
CDR3aa: CAISGQLNTEAFF

v_gene: TRBV13
d_gene: NA
j_gene: TRBJ2-5
CDR3aa: CASSPGTLQETQYF

v_gene: TRBV19
d_gene: NA
j_gene: NA
CDR3aa: CASSVDSTYEQYF

v_gene: TRBV29-1
d_gene: TRBD1
j_gene: TRBJ1-2
CDR3aa: CSVNRGKNYGYTF

v_gene: TRBV5-4
d_gene: NA
j_gene: TRBJ2-2
CDR3aa: CASSFGGPTELFF

v_gene: TRBV9
d_gene: NA
j_gene: TRBJ1-2
CDR3aa: CASSVAPLGGYGYTF

v_gene: TRBV5-4
d_gene: TRBD1
j_gene: TRBJ1-1
CDR3aa: CASSSGTGGTEAFF

v_gene: TRBV7-9
d_gene: TRBD2
j_gene: TRBJ2-7
CDR3aa: CSSSLLTGTSGRRYEQYF

v_gene: TRBV5-4
d_gene: NA
j_gene: TRBJ1-4
CDR3aa: CASSLQGSKGEKLFF

v_gene: TRBV11-2
d_gene: TRBD1
j_gene: TRBJ1-6
CDR3aa: CASSQQGIHSPLHF

v_gene: TRBV6-4
d_gene: TRBD2
j_gene: TRBJ2-2
CDR3aa: CASSDKGLAGPGELFF

v_gene: TRBV5-6
d_gene: NA
j_gene: TRBJ2-7
CDR3aa: CASSGYQTSEQYF

v_gene: TRBV15
d_gene: TRBD2
j_gene: TRBJ2-7
CDR3aa: CATSRVVGAGGEQYF

v_gene: TRBV7-6
d_gene: NA
j_gene: TRBJ1-5
CDR3aa: CASSLGSPSGNQPQHF

v_gene: TRBV15
d_gene: TRBD1
j_gene: TRBJ1-5
CDR3aa: CATSPRYRGYSNQPQHF

v_gene: TRBV6-5
d_gene: TRBD1
j_gene: TRBJ2-5
CDR3aa: CASSYRTGGVETQYF

v_gene: TRBV5-1
d_gene: TRBD2
j_gene: TRBJ2-2
CDR3aa: CASSLSGGQNTGELFF

v_gene: TRBV11-2
d_gene: TRBD2
j_gene: TRBJ2-1
CDR3aa: CASSLERGGRNNEQFF

v_gene: TRBV7-3
d_gene: TRBD1
j_gene: TRBJ2-3
CDR3aa: CASSVDRWKDTQYF

v_gene: TRBV2
d_gene: NA
j_gene: TRBJ2-3
CDR3aa: CASIFWTVQGDTQYF

v_gene: TRBV19
d_gene: TRBD1
j_gene: TRBJ1-6
CDR3aa: CASSVGQGAMDNSPLHF

v_gene: TRBV5-4
d_gene: TRBD1
j_gene: TRBJ1-3
CDR3aa: CASREWGRVSTGLSTIYF

v_gene: TRBV29-1
d_gene: NA
j_gene: TRBJ2-6
CDR3aa: CSVRWPGSGANVLTF

v_gene: TRBV6-1
d_gene: NA
j_gene: TRBJ2-7
CDR3aa: CASSEALEGVEQYF

v_gene: TRBV21-1
d_gene: NA
j_gene: TRBJ2-7
CDR3aa: CASRARRGTGEYEQYF

v_gene: TRBV10-3
d_gene: NA
j_gene: TRBJ2-7
CDR3aa: CAISELSGTHYEQYF

v_gene: TRBV5-1
d_gene: NA
j_gene: TRBJ2-7
CDR3aa: CASSLGGGAGEQYF

v_gene: TRBV5-1
d_gene: NA
j_gene: TRBJ1-1
CDR3aa: CASSFTHSQNTEAFF

v_gene: TRBV6-1
d_gene: NA
j_gene: TRBJ2-1
CDR3aa: CASSEAGGHNEQFF

v_gene: TRBV9
d_gene: NA
j_gene: TRBJ1-1
CDR3aa: CASSPPFGVWEPEAFF

v_gene: TRBV6-6
d_gene: NA
j_gene: TRBJ1-6
CDR3aa: CASITREDSPLHF

v_gene: TRBV19
d_gene: TRBD1
j_gene: TRBJ2-1
CDR3aa: CASTLGGQRAYNEQFF

v_gene: TRBV6-5
d_gene: NA
j_gene: TRBJ1-1
CDR3aa: CASTQTGQGAFF

v_gene: TRBV7-3
d_gene: TRBD2
j_gene: TRBJ2-3
CDR3aa: CASSFKPAGAHGVTQYF

v_gene: TRBV25-1
d_gene: TRBD1
j_gene: TRBJ2-5
CDR3aa: CASSETTDRGETQYF

v_gene: TRBV27
d_gene: TRBD1
j_gene: TRBJ2-2
CDR3aa: CASSYRGQVGELFF

v_gene: TRBV9
d_gene: NA
j_gene: TRBJ1-5
CDR3aa: CASSRDSTPRLGQPQHF

v_gene: TRBV7-2
d_gene: NA
j_gene: TRBJ1-5
CDR3aa: CASSLSGLNQPQHF

v_gene: TRBV5-4
d_gene: TRBD2
j_gene: TRBJ2-2
CDR3aa: CASNPSGSRTGELFF

v_gene: TRBV7-9
d_gene: TRBD1
j_gene: TRBJ2-2
CDR3aa: CASSPRDSSLTGELFF

v_gene: TRBV7-2
d_gene: NA
j_gene: NA
CDR3aa: CASSPTPTAEQYF

v_gene: TRBV7-9
d_gene: TRBD1
j_gene: TRBJ2-7
CDR3aa: CASSWDRYSEQYF

v_gene: TRBV18
d_gene: NA
j_gene: TRBJ2-1
CDR3aa: CASSSRDPYNEQFF